This T cell receptor beta chain was sequenced during a study of T-cell memory formation after mild COVID-19 (dated by TCRdb to about 2021). Study-level background: Most TCR sequence clusters were specific to one of the two donors. In two donors, T-cell clones that expanded and contracted after mild COVID-19 were tracked by sequencing TCRalpha and TCRbeta repertoires over time. The cohort was made up of two young adult volunteers, one female and one male, who were previously healthy.

The germline V gene gives CDR1 as SQVTM and CDR2 as ANQGSEA. The CDR3, from cysteine to phenylalanine, totals 12 residues. The read is trimmed to its CDR3 DNA, 36 bases read in frame from base 1. V is pared back by 7 bases and J by 0 bases, with 10 bases lying between the germline termini. PBMCs were isolated by Ficoll-Paque density gradient centrifugation. TCRdb shows the sequencer as Illumina NovaSeq 6000. TCRalpha and TCRbeta cDNA libraries were constructed by 5'RACE with constant-segment primers, with sample barcodes and unique molecular identifiers being introduced. Trizol reagent was used to extract RNA from every sample. Library amplification was performed in two PCR steps, and a second sample barcode and Illumina TruSeq adapters were introduced in the second step. Sequencing of libraries was performed on an Illumina NovaSeq with 2 x 150 bp paired-end reads. From the authors' description of their analysis: Reads were demultiplexed and collapsed into UMI-guided consensus sequences with migec v1.2.7. Using mixcr v2.1.11, UMI consensuses were aligned to TRA and TRB V and J templates and then assembled into clonotypes. Expanded or contracted clonotypes were those called significant by both edgeR and NoisET, with noise models trained on biological replicates. For edgeR calls, the cutoffs were a false discovery rate-adjusted p below 0.01 and a log2 fold-change threshold of 1. As an exploratory analysis of dynamics, max-normalized trajectories of the 1000 most abundant clonotypes were examined with PCA combined with hierarchical clustering. Separately sequenced CD4+ and CD8+ repertoires were used to assign the CD4 or CD8 phenotype of responding clones. The raw public data were reprocessed by TCRdb itself: fastp quality trimming at Q25, MiXCR clonotype calling, in-frame beta chains only. All rows with the same CDR3 protein become a single entry with the most common DNA and genes. The V and J calls come from TCRdb's annotation, not from the publication. Within this sample are under 250,000 distinct CDR3 sequences, with roughly 10% of them counted one time only. Around 3.4% of the sample is in the top ten clones.

What the research found in general, with its limitations: Contracting CD4+ clones turned up mainly in the CM and EM memory subsets, whereas EMRA was where CD8+ clones were enriched. The detection of some responding clones in pre-infection memory suggests that pre-existing cross-reactive memory T cells joined the SARS-CoV-2 response. The study included only two mild cases, and larger cohorts that include severe cases with pre-infection samples were judged to be necessary. Clones that contracted from day 15 to 85 showed balanced CD4/CD8 phenotypes, whereas a second wave of clones that expanded from day 15 to 37 leaned towards CD4+. SARS-CoV-2 specificity of the second-wave clones peaking on day 37 was not confirmed.

This clonotype has more than one count but fewer than ten. No cognate antigen has been identified for it. Qualities for individual bases were not recorded, and no much larger clone is one base off. The sample comprised PBMCs or a T cell subset sorted from them (not recorded which). The rearrangement joined TRBV29-1 to TRBJ2-7; TRBD1 might be the D gene, on 6 matching bases. This sequence originates from a man aged 18 to 29 who had mild COVID-19 (a few samples of this study predate the infection). The sample titles of this study are shuffled in the database, so cell type and time point are left out; the donor was told from shared clones. The bases read TGCAGCGCCTTGGACAGCTCCTACGAGCAGTACTTC. Its protein is CSALDSSYEQYF.